Given below is one T cell receptor beta chain in context. Its cognate antigen is unknown. This entry belongs to a study of cytomegalovirus exposure and HLA in healthy donors. Study-level background: Prior work identified more than 90 million unique TCR beta sequences in about 179 million T cells. Within the Caucasian-associated ancestry cluster were roughly 81% of the roughly 360 genotyped donors. Points from the study as a whole: The study designated fewer than 200 TCR beta chains cytomegalovirus-associated. Reportedly, diagnosis of cytomegalovirus status by the classifier showed high specificity and sensitivity.

CDR1 and CDR2 from the germline V gene are SEHNR and FQNEAQ (reference sequence). CDR3 size: 15 residues. Trimming cost V 5 bases and J 4 bases, with 17 bases left between them. Use of 60 Vbeta and 13 Jbeta primers characterized the PCR. Only in-frame clones appear in the TCRdb table, and some are missing; sequencing was by immunoSEQ multiplex PCR. Here the sample spans roughly 120,000 clones, roughly 79% being singletons. The specimen sequenced was PBMCs. The V call is TRBV7-9, the J call TRBJ1-2; possible D gene TRBD1, 6 bases. The sequence came from a young woman in good health and CMV-seronegative. The CDR3 bases are TGTGCCAGCAGCCCGCGGACAGACAGCCTCTATGGCTACACCTTC. Its translation is CASSPRTDSLYGYTF.